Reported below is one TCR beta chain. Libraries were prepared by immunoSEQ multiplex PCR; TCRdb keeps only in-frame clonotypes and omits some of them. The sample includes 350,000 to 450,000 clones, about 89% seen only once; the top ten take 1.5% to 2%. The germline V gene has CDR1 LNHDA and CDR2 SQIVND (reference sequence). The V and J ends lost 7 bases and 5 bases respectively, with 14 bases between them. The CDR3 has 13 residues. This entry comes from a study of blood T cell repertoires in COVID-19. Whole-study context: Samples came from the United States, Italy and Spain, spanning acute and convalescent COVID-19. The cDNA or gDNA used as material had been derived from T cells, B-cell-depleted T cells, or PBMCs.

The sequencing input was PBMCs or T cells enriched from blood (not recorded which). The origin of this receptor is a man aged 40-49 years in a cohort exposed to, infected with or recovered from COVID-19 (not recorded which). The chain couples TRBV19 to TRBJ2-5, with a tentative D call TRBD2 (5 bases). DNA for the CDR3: TGTGCCAGTATCGGACTCGACGGGGAGACCCAGTACTTC. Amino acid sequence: CASIGLDGETQYF.